These 13 T cell receptor beta chains came from one sample sequenced in a study of CXCR3-negative and CXCR3-positive naive CD8 T cells. Findings of the study overall: Compared with CXCR3-negative naive cells, CXCR3-positive naive cells showed more hydrophobic TRB CDR3s.

Antigens for these TCRs are unknown. cDNA libraries for TRB were generated by 5' RACE incorporating UMI labels. TCRdb re-called the 5' RACE reads; every CDR3 protein appears as one record, without DNA. This sample's table has 85,000 to 130,000 distinct CDR3 sequences. Sequencing was done on a sample of naive CXCR3+ CD8+ T cells from blood. Sample subset: CD45RO-CCR7+CD27+CD95- naive CD8+ T cells expressing CXCR3 (TNR3+). Receptors originate from a human donor in good health. Some clones in this sample may be carry-over from other donors' samples.

V gene TRBV24-1 combines with J gene TRBJ2-3; lacking DNA, the TRBD1 call made by TCRdb goes unchecked. Looked up from germline, CDR1 is KGHDR and CDR2 is SFDVKD. The CDR3 totals 14 residues. The CDR3 region is CATSDTGSTDTQYF.

The chain combines TRBV27 with TRBJ2-1; without DNA, the TCRdb call of TRBD2 cannot be checked. The CDR3 contains 13 residues. Germline V CDR1 and CDR2: MNHEY, SMNVEV (reference sequence). The CDR3 is CASSLEGNNEQFF.

The V call is TRBV12-3 or TRBV12-4, the J call TRBJ1-1. This CDR3 has 14 residues. The CDR3 region is CASSSEAGNTEAFF.

This rearrangement joins TRBV6-6 to TRBJ2-1; TCRdb's D call, TRBD1, is unchecked because there is no DNA. Per the germline V gene, CDR1 is MNHNY and CDR2 is SVGAGI (reference sequence). This CDR3 spans 14 amino acids. CDR3 amino acids: CASSPGEIYNEQFF.

This chain uses TRBV20-1 with TRBJ2-1; with no DNA, the TCRdb D assignment of TRBD2 cannot be verified. CDR3 length: 15 amino acids. CDR1 DFQATT and CDR2 SNEGSKA come from the germline V gene (reference sequence). CDR3 sequence reads: CSARDSASENNEQFF.

V is TRBV3-1 and J is TRBJ2-7; checking the TCRdb D call of TRBD1 is not possible without DNA. The V gene's germline CDR1 is LGHDT and CDR2 YNNKEL (reference sequence). This CDR3 has 13 amino acids. This CDR3 reads CAVGRTGSYEQYF.

J is TRBJ2-2 and V is TRBV5-1; TCRdb's assignment of TRBD1 cannot be checked, as there is no DNA. CDR1 and CDR2 (germline): SGHRS, YFSETQ. The CDR3 is 17 residues long. CDR3 residues: CASSLHRGGMNTGELFF. The full variable domain, in which reference TRBV5-1 and TRBJ2-2 provide the parts outside the CDR3, is KAGVTQTPRYLIKTRGQQVTLSCSPISGHRSVSWYQQTPGQGLQFLFEYFSETQRNKGNFPGRFSGRQFSNSRSEMNVSTLELGDSALYLCASSLHRGGMNTGELFFGEGSRLTVL.

This chain connects TRBV6-2 or TRBV6-3 to TRBJ1-1; the TRBD1 assignment by TCRdb is unverifiable without DNA. Germline V gives CDR1 MNHEY, CDR2 SVGEGT. CDR3 size: 14 residues. Here the CDR3 reads CASSYGTGGTEAFF.

The rearrangement links TRBV9 to TRBJ1-4. Germline CDR1 reads SGDLS; CDR2 reads YYNGEE. The CDR3 has 13 residues. CDR3 sequence reads: CASSEQPNEKLFF.

The rearrangement links TRBV11-2 to TRBJ2-3; TCRdb indicates TRBD2, and absent DNA this call remains unverified. The CDR3 totals 16 residues. CDR1 and CDR2 from the germline V gene are SGHAT and FQNNGV. This chain's CDR3 is CASRDPGGLLADTQYF.

The chain is built from TRBV7-3 and TRBJ1-2. The CDR3 sequence is 13 residues long. Germline-derived CDR1 and CDR2 are SGHTA and FQGTGA. CDR3 loop: CASSSGTLYGYTF.

The chain is built from TRBV12-3 or TRBV12-4 and TRBJ2-5; absent DNA, TCRdb's TRBD1 call cannot be checked. The CDR3 has 14 residues. CDR3 sequence: CASSFRGQPETQYF.

The rearrangement links TRBV14 to TRBJ2-2; TCRdb selects TRBD2, and the lack of DNA leaves this call unchecked. This CDR3 comprises 16 residues. Germline CDR1 SGHDN, CDR2 FVKESK. CDR3 in amino acids: CASSQVGGRRTGELFF. The full variable domain, rest sourced from reference TRBV14 and TRBJ2-2, is EAGVTQFPSHSVIEKGQTVTLRCDPISGHDNLYWYRRVMGKEIKFLLHFVKESKQDESGMPNNRFLAERTGGTYSTLKVQPAELEDSGVYFCASSQVGGRRTGELFFGEGSRLTVL.